This T cell receptor (beta chain) emerged from a study of T-cell memory formation after mild COVID-19. The germline V gene encodes CDR1 MGHDK and CDR2 SYGVNS. CDR3 size: 12 residues. V was trimmed by 3 bases and J by 7 bases, leaving 6 bases between them. MiXCR, applied by TCRdb to the 5' RACE reads, yields one record per CDR3 protein. The sample lists roughly 80,000 distinct CDR3 sequences; more than 20% were seen once. This clonotype was counted only a few times. This receptor was identified in a man between 18 and 29 years old who had mild COVID-19 (a few samples of this study predate the infection). Cell type and time point are not known. The chain is built from TRBV25-1 and TRBJ1-4; D gene unclear. The sample consisted of PBMCs or a T cell subset sorted from them (not recorded which). CDR3 bases: TGTGCCAGCAGTGACCCGGTTGAAAAACTGTTTTTT. This encodes CASSDPVEKLFF.